What follows are 6 T cell receptor beta chains derived from one specimen sequenced in a study of blood T cell repertoires in COVID-19. The assay was immunoSEQ multiplex PCR, and TCRdb's table has in-frame clones only and misses some. The sample lists hundreds of thousands of clones, less than 90% occurring once. The source material was PBMCs or T cells enriched from blood (not recorded which). Receptors were obtained from a woman aged 40 to 50 who had recovered from COVID-19.

The gene calls are TRBV7-2 and TRBJ1-2; D perhaps matches TRBD1 (6 bases). Germline V lookup: CDR1 SGHTA, CDR2 FQGNSA. V lost 4 bases and J lost 4, with 16 bases in between. The CDR3 runs 15 residues. CDR3 loop: CASSSYSGHIYGYTF. Here the CDR3 DNA reads TGTGCCAGCAGCTCTTATTCGGGACACATCTATGGCTACACCTTC.

V gene TRBV20-1 combines with J gene TRBJ2-5, with D maybe TRBD2 (6 bases). The ends were cut back, 3 bases at V and 2 bases at J, with 10 bases in the middle. The CDR3 loop spans 13 amino acids. The germline V gene encodes CDR1 DFQATT and CDR2 SNEGSKA (reference sequence). DNA for the CDR3: TGCAGTGCTAGTCTGGGGGGACAAGAGACCCAGTACTTC. Its protein product is CSASLGGQETQYF.

CDR3 nucleotide sequence: TGCGCCAGCAGCCAAGACCGGGGAGTAATGGCCTACAATGAGCAGTTCTTC. Translation gives CASSQDRGVMAYNEQFF. This chain connects TRBV4-1 to TRBJ2-1, with a tentative D call TRBD2 (5 bases). This CDR3 is built from 17 residues. Trimming took 0 bases from V and 2 from J, leaving 14 bases between them. CDR1 is MGHRA and CDR2 is YSYEKL in the germline V gene.

The V gene is TRBV5-1, the J gene TRBJ2-2, with D possibly matching TRBD2 (6 bases). V was cut by 10 bases and J by 6 bases, with 16 bases left in between. The CDR3 is made up of 13 amino acids. Per the germline V gene, CDR1 is SGHRS and CDR2 is YFSETQ. The CDR3: CALSGPGPGELFF. The CDR3 DNA sequence: TGCGCCCTCAGCGGGCCGGGGCCCGGGGAGCTGTTTTTT.

The chain joins TRBV11-3 to TRBJ2-1; 9 bases agree with TRBD2. Unmatched junction bases numbered 11, after V lost 8 bases and J lost 0 bases. CDR3 length: 17 residues. Germline V gene sequence: CDR1 SGHNT, CDR2 YENEEA. The CDR3 bases are TGTGCCAGCGGCAGAAGAGCGGGAGGCCGCTCCTACAATGAGCAGTTCTTC. Protein sequence: CASGRRAGGRSYNEQFF. The full variable domain, with the rest looked up from reference TRBV11-3 and TRBJ2-1, is EAGVVQSPRYKIIEKKQPVAFWCNPISGHNTLYWYLQNLGQGPELLIRYENEEAVDDSQLPKDRFSAERLKGVDSTLKIQPAELGDSAVYLCASGRRAGGRSYNEQFFGPGTRLTVL.

The chain has TRBV28 and TRBJ2-5; TRBD1 is a possible D gene (6 bases). There are 14 residues in the CDR3. Germline CDR1 is MDHEN and CDR2 is SYDVKM. V lost 2 bases and J 1 base, leaving 8 bases between the germline ends. Here the CDR3 reads CASSLLRGQETQYF. CDR3 nucleotide sequence: TGTGCCAGCAGTTTACTCAGGGGCCAAGAGACCCAGTACTTC.